The 26 T cell receptor beta chains presented below share a single source sample, sequenced in a study of blood T cell repertoires in COVID-19. Sequencing used immunoSEQ multiplex PCR; TCRdb keeps in-frame clones, though not all of them. The sample shows around 130,000 clones, approximately 90% of them seen only once. Specimen: peripheral blood. These receptors were collected from a man between 50 and 59 years old with active or convalescent COVID-19.

J is TRBJ1-2 and V is TRBV25-1, with 9 nucleotides matching TRBD1. The junction had 13 bases not matched to a gene; V was cut back by 4 bases and J by 7 bases. CDR1 and CDR2 (germline): MGHDK, SYGVNS. The CDR3 runs to 16 residues. CDR3 in amino acids: CASSAPTTGGYGGYTF. The DNA for the CDR3 is TGTGCCAGCAGTGCCCCTACAACAGGGGGCTACGGTGGCTACACCTTC.

CDR3 sequence: CASSEAGGGSNQPQHF. The CDR3 nucleotides read TGTGCCAGCAGCGAAGCAGGGGGCGGGAGCAATCAGCCCCAGCATTTT. This chain connects TRBV7-8 to TRBJ1-5, with 8 bases matching TRBD1. CDR1 SGHVS and CDR2 FQNEAQ come from the germline V gene. Germline trimming cut 5 bases from V and 1 base from J; bases unmatched to any gene: 7. The CDR3 is made up of 16 amino acids.

This clone occurred once. The gene calls are TRBV27 and TRBJ1-2; TRBD1 matches 8 bases. The ends lost 5 bases at V and 2 bases at J; junction bases unmatched: 7. Germline V gives CDR1 MNHEY, CDR2 SMNVEV (reference sequence). The CDR3 has 15 amino acids. In DNA form, the CDR3 reads TGTGCCAGCAGTAGTACCCGGACAGGGAACTATGGCTACACCTTC. Amino acids: CASSSTRTGNYGYTF.

Only a few counts were recorded for this clone. The chain uses TRBV19 and TRBJ1-5; possibly TRBD1 for D (6 bases). V lost 5 bases to trimming and J lost 7 bases, with 18 bases between them. Germline CDR1 and CDR2: LNHDA and SQIVND (reference sequence). The CDR3 spans 15 residues. The CDR3 DNA follows: TGTGCCAGTAGTCCCGACAGGTCGGTCAAACAGCCCCAGCATTTT. Its protein product is CASSPDRSVKQPQHF.

The chain is built from TRBV6-6 and TRBJ1-2; 9 nucleotides line up with TRBD1. The CDR3 contains 15 residues. The V gene end was trimmed by 11 bases and the J gene end by 4 bases; junction bases not matched to a gene: 14. Germline CDR1 and CDR2: MNHNY and SVGAGI (reference sequence). The DNA of the CDR3 is TGTGCCCTCAAAGAGGGACAGGGTTTTGGCTATGGCTACACCTTC. Its translation is CALKEGQGFGYGYTF.

J is TRBJ2-7 and V is TRBV2; 9 bases agree with TRBD1. The CDR3 has 16 amino acids. V was clipped by 3 bases and J by 2 bases; unmatched bases: 8. Germline V lookup: CDR1 SNHLY, CDR2 FYNNEI. DNA for the CDR3: TGTGCCAGCAGTGAGGGGACAGGGACTCTAACCTACGAGCAGTACTTC. Translated: CASSEGTGTLTYEQYF.

This chain connects TRBV6-6 to TRBJ1-3, with 7 bases identical to TRBD1. This CDR3 spans 14 amino acids. The germline V gene encodes CDR1 MNHNY and CDR2 SVGAGI (reference sequence). V lost 7 bases, J lost 3 bases, and 6 bases stayed unmatched. The CDR3 protein is CASTTGLGGNTIYF. CDR3 sequence (DNA): TGTGCCAGCACGACAGGGCTCGGTGGAAACACCATATATTTT.

This clone appeared a few times. This rearrangement joins TRBV28 to TRBJ2-3; 8 positions agree with TRBD1. Unmatched junction bases numbered 8, after V lost 7 bases and J lost 5 bases. CDR1 and CDR2 from the germline V gene are MDHEN and SYDVKM. This CDR3 comprises 14 residues. CDR3 sequence (DNA): TGTGCCAGCATGGTCCAGGGGGCTGGAGATACGCAGTATTTT. Translating it yields CASMVQGAGDTQYF.

The rearrangement uses TRBV3-1 (or the pseudogene TRBV3-2) and TRBJ2-1; D is perhaps TRBD2 (6 bases). The CDR3 is 12 residues long. Trimming left V 5 bases short and J 9 bases short, with 11 bases between. Germline-derived CDR1 and CDR2 are LGHDT and YNNKEL (reference sequence). The CDR3: CASSYSGGEQFF. CDR3 coding DNA: TGTGCCAGCAGCTATAGCGGAGGTGAGCAGTTCTTC.

This chain uses TRBV4-1 with TRBJ2-7; D not resolved. The V end was cut by 0 bases, the J end by 0 bases, with 6 bases between. Germline V gives CDR1 MGHRA, CDR2 YSYEKL. This CDR3 comprises 14 residues. CDR3 coding DNA: TGCGCCAGCAGCCAAGATGATAGCTCCTACGAGCAGTACTTC. Its translation: CASSQDDSSYEQYF.

The V call is TRBV19, the J call TRBJ2-5; 9 bases fit TRBD1. Germline CDR1 and CDR2: LNHDA and SQIVND (reference sequence). This CDR3 is built from 14 residues. Trimming removed 6 bases from V and 6 bases from J; junction bases left unmatched: 8. CDR3 region: CASSDRTGVKTQYF. The CDR3 nucleotides read TGTGCCAGTAGCGACCGGACAGGGGTTAAGACCCAGTACTTC.

The V and J genes are TRBV19 and TRBJ2-1; tentatively, D is TRBD1 (6 bases). V was clipped by 3 bases and J by 0 bases, with 9 bases between them. The CDR3 is 15 amino acids. Per germline, CDR1 LNHDA and CDR2 SQIVND (reference sequence). In nucleotides, the CDR3 is TGTGCCAGTAGTATTGGGGGCAACTCCTACAATGAGCAGTTCTTC. This codes for CASSIGGNSYNEQFF.

The V and J genes are TRBV28 and TRBJ2-7, with TRBD2 as a possible D gene (6 bases). The CDR3 runs to 15 residues. Germline values: CDR1 MDHEN, CDR2 SYDVKM. Deletions cut 3 bases from V and 0 bases from J, with 12 bases between. The CDR3 nucleotides are TGTGCCAGCAGTTTTGGGGGGAGGAACTCCTACGAGCAGTACTTC. Protein: CASSFGGRNSYEQYF. Using reference TRBV28 and TRBJ2-7 for the parts outside the CDR3, the full variable domain is DVKVTQSSRYLVKRTGEKVFLECVQDMDHENMFWYRQDPGLGLRLIYFSYDVKMKEKGDIPEGYSVSREKKERFSLILESASTNQTSMYLCASSFGGRNSYEQYFGPGTRLTVT.

This clone was seen just once. The rearrangement links TRBV18 to TRBJ1-6, with D unresolved. Germline CDR1 and CDR2: KGHSH and LQKENI. V was cut by 3 bases and J by 10 bases, with 19 bases left in between. The CDR3 is 16 residues long. CDR3 nucleotides: TGTGCCAGCTCACCGGGTGTCTCCCGGGTTGGGTCACCCCTCCACTTT. This translates into CASSPGVSRVGSPLHF.

This clone occurred once. The chain has TRBV7-9 and TRBJ2-7; 7 nucleotides agree with TRBD1. V shed 5 bases, J shed 2 bases, and the junction held 9 bases outside the gene matches. CDR1 SEHNR and CDR2 FQNEAQ come from the germline V gene (reference sequence). This CDR3 spans 15 amino acids. CDR3 region: CASSPSRQGAYEQYF. DNA of the CDR3: TGTGCCAGCAGCCCAAGTCGGCAGGGGGCCTACGAGCAGTACTTC.

This chain connects TRBV5-4 to TRBJ1-5; TRBD1 aligns across 7 bases. The CDR3 runs to 15 residues. After removal of 2 bases from V and 4 bases from J, the junction contained 6 bases not matched to a gene. Germline loops: CDR1 SGHNT, CDR2 YYREEE (reference sequence). The CDR3 DNA reads as TGTGCCAGCAGCTTCCCGGGACAGATAAATCAGCCCCAGCATTTT. Its protein product is CASSFPGQINQPQHF.

This clone has only one observation. The chain joins TRBV28 to TRBJ1-5; D is ambiguous. Trimming left V 5 bases short and J 0 bases short, with 14 bases between. The CDR3 runs 16 residues. CDR1 is MDHEN, CDR2 SYDVKM, per germline. The CDR3: CASSQDSAYSNQPQHF. Here the CDR3 DNA reads TGTGCCAGCAGTCAGGACTCGGCATATAGCAATCAGCCCCAGCATTTT. The full variable domain, with the rest looked up from reference TRBV28 and TRBJ1-5, is DVKVTQSSRYLVKRTGEKVFLECVQDMDHENMFWYRQDPGLGLRLIYFSYDVKMKEKGDIPEGYSVSREKKERFSLILESASTNQTSMYLCASSQDSAYSNQPQHFGDGTRLSIL.

This clone was seen just once. The rearrangement links TRBV6-5 to TRBJ2-1; weak D call: TRBD2 (5 bases). V lost 1 base to trimming and J lost 6 bases, with 13 bases between them. The CDR3 totals 15 residues. The germline V gene has CDR1 MNHEY and CDR2 SVGAGI. The DNA of the CDR3 is TGTGCCAGCAGTTACTTTAATCGGGGTTCCAATGAGCAGTTCTTC. Translation: CASSYFNRGSNEQFF.

The V call is TRBV6-5, the J call TRBJ2-7, with D possibly being TRBD2 (5 bases). The ends were cut back, 5 bases at V and 3 bases at J, with 11 bases in the middle. This CDR3 contains 13 residues. The germline CDR1 and CDR2 sequences are MNHEY and SVGAGI. CDR3 protein: CASSQRSHYEQYF. CDR3 DNA sequence: TGTGCCAGCAGTCAGCGGTCCCACTACGAGCAGTACTTC.

V gene TRBV19 combines with J gene TRBJ1-2; no definite D call. The germline V and J ends were trimmed by 7 bases and 7 bases, with 19 bases remaining between them. The CDR3 runs to 14 residues. Germline CDR1 and CDR2: LNHDA and SQIVND (reference sequence). The CDR3 sequence is CASTTSPFESGYTF. The CDR3 nucleotides read TGTGCCAGTACTACGTCCCCTTTTGAGAGTGGCTACACCTTC.

This chain links TRBV24-1 with TRBJ2-3, with D maybe TRBD1 (5 bases). This CDR3 contains 16 residues. V lost 0 bases and J lost 4, with 13 bases in between. Germline CDR1 reads KGHDR; CDR2 reads SFDVKD. This chain's CDR3 is CATSDLRQGWSDTQYF. CDR3 coding DNA: TGTGCCACCAGTGATTTGAGGCAGGGTTGGTCAGATACGCAGTATTTT.

The J gene is TRBJ2-5, the V gene TRBV2, with D tentatively TRBD2 (5 bases). Germline CDR1 SNHLY, CDR2 FYNNEI. With 4 bases removed from V and 4 bases from J, the gap between germline ends came to 13 bases. The CDR3 loop spans 14 amino acids. The CDR3 nucleotides are TGTGCCAGCAGTGTTAACGGGGAACGAGAGACCCAGTACTTC. Protein sequence: CASSVNGERETQYF.

This clone appeared once. V usage is TRBV19 and J usage is TRBJ1-6, with TRBD1 matching over 7 bases. After removal of 9 bases from V and 6 bases from J, the junction contained 8 bases not matched to a gene. The CDR3 spans 14 residues. Germline assignment: CDR1 LNHDA and CDR2 SQIVND (reference sequence). The CDR3 reads CASTPGQSNSPLHF. The CDR3 DNA is TGTGCCAGCACGCCGGGACAGAGTAATTCACCCCTCCACTTT.

V is TRBV6-4 and J is TRBJ2-2; TRBD1 matches 9 bases. In germline, CDR1 is MRHNA, CDR2 SNTAGT. This CDR3 spans 14 amino acids. J lost 5 bases, V lost 6 bases, and 4 bases had no gene match. CDR3 bases: TGTGCCAGCAGAAGACAGGGGGGAACCGGGGAGCTGTTTTTT. Amino acids: CASRRQGGTGELFF.

The V call is TRBV5-4, the J call TRBJ2-3; 8 bases line up with TRBD2. In germline, CDR1 is SGHNT, CDR2 YYREEE (reference sequence). The CDR3 is 16 amino acids. V lost 0 bases and J lost 1; bases outside the gene matches: 4. The CDR3 sequence is CASSLDPAGGTDTQYF. For the CDR3, the DNA is TGTGCCAGCAGCTTGGATCCAGCGGGAGGCACAGATACGCAGTATTTT.

The rearrangement joins TRBV27 to TRBJ1-2; 7 bases agree with TRBD1. Unmatched junction bases numbered 7, after V lost 3 bases and J lost 6 bases. The CDR3 totals 14 residues. Germline V gives CDR1 MNHEY, CDR2 SMNVEV (reference sequence). The CDR3 loop is CASSFRARGDGYTF. CDR3 sequence (DNA): TGTGCCAGCAGTTTCCGGGCCAGGGGGGATGGCTACACCTTC.